Listed here are 14 T cell receptor beta chains from one sample, sequenced in a study of blood T cell repertoires in COVID-19. Some clones are missing from TCRdb's copy, which holds only in-frame ones; the method was immunoSEQ multiplex PCR. Of some 70,000 clones listed, roughly 91% are singletons. Input material: PBMCs or T cells enriched from blood (not recorded which). These receptors were collected from a woman aged 35 to 49 who had recovered from COVID-19.

CDR3: CASSVDLAGAGTF. The CDR3 coding sequence is TGTGCCAGCAGCGTCGACCTCGCGGGGGCTGGGACCTTC. The rearrangement joins TRBV9 to TRBJ1-2; a possible D gene is TRBD1 (6 bases). With 2 bases removed from V and 14 bases from J, the gap between germline ends came to 19 bases. The germline V gene has CDR1 SGDLS and CDR2 YYNGEE. The CDR3 has 13 amino acids.

This chain connects TRBV9 to TRBJ2-3; D perhaps matches TRBD2 (7 bases). V lost 2 bases to trimming and J lost 5 bases, with 9 bases between them. The CDR3 has 13 residues. CDR1 SGDLS and CDR2 YYNGEE come from the germline V gene. In DNA, the CDR3 is TGTGCCAGCAGCGTCGGGGGGCGAGATACGCAGTATTTT. Its translation: CASSVGGRDTQYF.

The chain links TRBV6-1 to TRBJ1-1; D may be TRBD1 (5 bases). Germline CDR1 is MNHNS and CDR2 is SASEGT. V lost 3 bases, J lost 5 bases, and 10 bases lay in between. The CDR3 covers 13 residues. The CDR3 DNA sequence: TGTGCCAGCAGTGAGCAGGGTGGGACTGAAGCTTTCTTT. Translation: CASSEQGGTEAFF.

This sequence joins TRBV10-2 and TRBJ2-7; 7 nucleotides align to TRBD1. The CDR3 runs to 17 residues. Germline assignment: CDR1 WSHSY and CDR2 SAAADI. V was pared by 3 bases and J by 3 bases, with 14 bases of the junction left unmatched. The CDR3 sequence is CASSDPRETGTNYEQYF. The DNA of the CDR3 is TGCGCCAGCAGTGACCCGAGGGAGACAGGGACGAACTACGAGCAGTACTTC.

The V call is TRBV6-5, the J call TRBJ2-5; D not certain. The germline V gene encodes CDR1 MNHEY and CDR2 SVGAGI. The V end lost 10 bases, the J end lost 1 base, and 16 bases lay between the germline ends. This CDR3 region has 14 residues. CDR3 nucleotide sequence: TGTGCCACCCAACCACGGCGGAGCCAAGAGACCCAGTACTTC. Amino acids: CATQPRRSQETQYF.

This clone was seen more than once but under ten times. The chain links TRBV19 to TRBJ1-2; TRBD1 aligns across 7 bases. Germline CDR1 is LNHDA and CDR2 is SQIVND (reference sequence). This CDR3 is built from 15 residues. After removal of 4 bases from V and 0 bases from J, the junction contained 5 bases not matched to a gene. CDR3 sequence: CASSNRDSANYGYTF. The CDR3 nucleotides read TGTGCCAGTAGTAACCGGGACAGTGCTAACTATGGCTACACCTTC.

The V call is TRBV19, the J call TRBJ2-5, with a possible D match to TRBD2 (6 bases). Germline CDR1 and CDR2: LNHDA and SQIVND (reference sequence). V was pared by 5 bases and J by 4 bases, with 17 bases between. This CDR3 is 15 amino acids long. The CDR3 bases are TGTGCCAGTAGTTCAAGACTAGGCTTACCAGAGACCCAGTACTTC. This gives the protein CASSSRLGLPETQYF.

This sequence joins TRBV3-1 (or the pseudogene TRBV3-2) and TRBJ2-5, with D tentatively TRBD2 (5 bases). Germline V gene lookup returns CDR1 LGHDT and CDR2 YNNKEL (reference sequence). V lost 3 bases and J lost 5, with 7 bases in between. This CDR3 spans 12 amino acids. CDR3 nucleotides: TGTGCCAGCAGCCATAGGGAGGAGACCCAGTACTTC. This codes for CASSHREETQYF.

The V and J genes are TRBV6-2 or TRBV6-3 and TRBJ2-2, with 7 positions matching TRBD1. Germline lookup yields CDR1 MNHEY and CDR2 SVGEGT. There are 16 residues in the CDR3. V dropped 0 bases and J dropped 4; count of bases not matched to a gene: 5. The CDR3 is CASSYSPGQSTGELFF. CDR3 in DNA: TGTGCCAGCAGTTACTCACCGGGACAGAGCACCGGGGAGCTGTTTTTT.

The chain employs TRBV5-1 and TRBJ2-5; 9 bases align to TRBD2. Germline assignment: CDR1 SGHRS and CDR2 YFSETQ. The CDR3 is 16 residues long. V trimming: 3 bases; J trimming: 2 bases; junction bases outside the gene matches: 8. CDR3 sequence reads: CASSWLAGIIQETQYF. The CDR3, as DNA: TGCGCCAGCAGCTGGCTAGCGGGGATAATTCAAGAGACCCAGTACTTC.

The gene calls are TRBV27 and TRBJ1-6; tentative D call: TRBD1 (5 bases). The CDR3 has 13 residues. Trimming stripped 5 bases from V and 7 bases from J, with 9 bases between. Germline V gene data show CDR1 as MNHEY and CDR2 as SMNVEV (reference sequence). CDR3 bases: TGTGCCAGCAGTCAAAGACAGAATTCACCCCTCCACTTT. It encodes CASSQRQNSPLHF.

V and J are TRBV10-3 and TRBJ1-5, with 8 positions matching TRBD1. The V gene's germline CDR1 is ENHRY and CDR2 SYGVKD. V lost 0 bases, J lost 4 bases, and 2 bases stayed unmatched. This CDR3 is 15 amino acids long. CDR3 sequence (DNA): TGTGCCATCAGTGAGTCGGGACAGGTAAATCAGCCCCAGCATTTT. The encoded protein is CAISESGQVNQPQHF.

The chain combines TRBV4-1 with TRBJ1-6; 7 bases align to TRBD1. Germline V gene sequence: CDR1 MGHRA, CDR2 YSYEKL. The CDR3 sequence is 16 residues long. The V and J ends lost 4 bases and 2 bases, in that order; junction bases with no gene match: 5. The CDR3 sequence: CASSLMGQTYNSPLHF. The CDR3 DNA sequence: TGCGCCAGCAGCCTAATGGGACAGACCTATAATTCACCCCTCCACTTT.

The chain links TRBV28 to TRBJ1-1; 7 bases fit TRBD1. Germline trimming cut 5 bases from V and 6 bases from J; bases unmatched to any gene: 12. The CDR3 length is 15 residues. CDR1 is MDHEN and CDR2 is SYDVKM in the germline V gene. The CDR3 DNA follows: TGTGCCAGCAGTACCTCGACAGGGAAAGGTTCTGAAGCTTTCTTT. Encoded protein: CASSTSTGKGSEAFF. Based on the CDR3 plus reference TRBV28 and TRBJ1-1, the full variable domain is DVKVTQSSRYLVKRTGEKVFLECVQDMDHENMFWYRQDPGLGLRLIYFSYDVKMKEKGDIPEGYSVSREKKERFSLILESASTNQTSMYLCASSTSTGKGSEAFFGQGTRLTVV.